This T cell receptor (beta chain) was sequenced for a study of T cell repertoires in cytomegalovirus infection (dated by TCRdb to the late 2010s). Some background on the complete study: Donor HLA type was relevant to the analysis, as public TCR beta signatures indicated carriage of CMV infection together with the matching HLA type. Findings and caveats that apply to the study as a whole: The ex vivo response was dominated by HLA-C-restricted CMV-specific TCR beta clonotypes, which also provided the single most frequent clonotype in two of eight donors. Carriers of CMV infection plus the relevant HLA type were discriminated by the cumulative frequency of public TCR beta family members in the study cohort and in an independent approximately 360-donor cohort.

Data came from an Illumina HiSeq 1500. Through fastp at Q25 and MiXCR, TCRdb rebuilt clones from the public reads, retaining in-frame beta chains. Identical CDR3 protein sequences are pooled into one entry, listed with their most common genes and DNA. This sample holds more than 75,000 distinct CDR3 sequences; 3% to 4.5% were observed only once. Less than 5% of the sample is taken by the ten largest. From the cysteine up to the phenylalanine, the CDR3 has a length of 15 residues. The CDR3 DNA has 45 bases and is translated from base 1. CDR1 and CDR2, per the germline V gene, are SGHVS and FQNEAQ. The germline V end is reduced by 1 base and the J end by 5 bases; junction bases left unmatched: 4. This clonotype was seen ten or more times. What this receptor recognizes is not known. It has no much larger one-base neighbor in the sample; base qualities were not kept.

The rearranged chain carries TRBV7-8 and TRBJ2-2, and 7 junctional nucleotides match TRBD2. The sequencing input was PBMCs. The TCR was taken from a human donor in good health (CMV status not recorded). Some clones in this sample may be carry-over from other donors' samples. The nucleotide sequence is TGTGCCAGCAGCTTAGGGTCCGGGGGGACCGGGGAGCTGTTTTTT. Translated, this is CASSLGSGGTGELFF.